This T cell receptor (beta chain) is drawn from a study of low-dose radiotherapy and immunotherapy resistance in tumors (dated by TCRdb to between 2021 and 2023). For context, the study as a whole: Patients in Cohort 1 were given 0.5 Gy per fraction every 2 weeks, and the prescribed total PTV dose was 6.5 Gy. Cohort 2 received 1 Gy per fraction every two weeks, with a total of 13 Gy over 26 weeks. Eight patients were included in the translational analysis: three from the first dose cohort and the first five from the second dose cohort. Nivolumab was administered intravenously as a 240 mg flat dose every two weeks, and ipilimumab was administered intravenously at 1 mg/kg every six weeks. The trial did not randomize participants into treatment groups. Patients took aspirin 300 mg orally once daily for four cycles, starting on cycle 1 day 1. Cyclophosphamide 200 mg/m2 was given intravenously every two weeks, one day before each radiation and immunotherapy administration.

In light of the paper, this sample's time point label describes: after trial treatment. The treatment or condition label, as the study defines it: LDRT plus nivolumab, ipilimumab, low-dose cyclophosphamide and aspirin (RACIN trial). The donors came from RACIN, which was a single-arm phase I dose-escalation trial that paired nivolumab and ipilimumab with aspirin, low-dose cyclophosphamide and low-dose radiotherapy. Patients were eligible if they had advanced solid tumors that were TIL-negative. V and J are truncated by 0 bases and 7 bases respectively, leaving an intervening sequence of 13 bases. CDR1 and CDR2, looked up from the germline V gene (reference sequence), are GTSNPN and SVGIG. From cysteine to phenylalanine, the CDR3 is 14 amino acids long. The sequence is cut down to CDR3 DNA, 42 bases in frame from base 1. Notes on this clonotype: The antigen it recognizes is unknown. It has no much larger one-base neighbor in the sample; base qualities were not kept.

Sequenced using an Illumina HiSeq 2500. Superscript III and a set of TRAV- and TRBV-specific primers were used to synthesize first-strand cDNA, so that both TCRalpha and TCRbeta chains were covered. A roughly 21-cycle PCR with Phusion amplified the TCRs, pairing a constant-region primer with the adapter that was attached to the V primers. The isolated mRNA was amplified using the MessageAmp II aRNA Amplification Kit, with in vitro transcription performed for less than 20 hours at 37 degrees C. The Dynabeads mRNA DIRECT Purification Kit was used to isolate the mRNA for TCR sequencing. Indexed Illumina adapters were added in a second 25-cycle Phusion PCR, and the resulting products were purified with AMPure XP beads. Regarding the original processing steps: Using custom Perl scripts, TCR sequences encoding the same protein were pooled, out-of-frame sequences were removed, and the abundance of each clonotype was computed. The analysis excluded TCR sequences that were supported by just one read. Repertoire metrics included Shannon entropy, Gini index, clonality, richness, and frequency of TCRs shared between repertoires. TCRdb reprocessing: public reads trimmed at Q25 with fastp, clones called with MiXCR, in-frame beta chains kept. Each CDR3 protein gets just one entry, which takes the most common genes and DNA from the rows behind it. The V and J calls were not made by the authors but by TCRdb's processing. The sample table lists tens of thousands of distinct CDR3 sequences, more than 20% of them with a count of one. The top ten clonotypes cover roughly 12% of the sample.

The sequence links TRBV30 to TRBJ1-5; perhaps TRBD1 is the D gene, with 6 bases matching. This specimen was PBMCs, taken after low-dose radiotherapy plus immunotherapy. This clonotype was obtained from a female donor with ovarian cancer. In nucleotide form, the sequence is TGTGCCTGGAGTGTATCCAGGGGTGAGCAGCCCCAGCATTTT. Its translation reads: CAWSVSRGEQPQHF.